A single sample is the source of the 20 T cell receptor beta chains below, sequenced in a study of blood T cell repertoires in COVID-19. Assay: immunoSEQ multiplex PCR; the TCRdb copy retains only in-frame clones and omits some. Of more than 95,000 clones detected, roughly 90% appear once; the ten largest clones hold 3.5%. Input material: peripheral blood. These receptors were taken from a woman aged 55 to 70 with acute or convalescent COVID-19.

This clone showed up just a few times. The rearrangement joins TRBV10-3 to TRBJ2-1; D unresolved. V lost 3 bases to trimming and J lost 6 bases, with 6 bases between them. CDR1 is ENHRY and CDR2 is SYGVKD in the germline V gene. The CDR3 totals 12 residues. CDR3 bases: TGTGCCATCAGTGATTACAGCAATGAGCAGTTCTTC. Protein sequence: CAISDYSNEQFF.

The V and J genes are TRBV6-2 or TRBV6-3 and TRBJ2-7; 7 nucleotides agree with TRBD2. Germline V gene lookup returns CDR1 MNHEY and CDR2 SVGEGT. There are 14 residues in the CDR3. V was clipped by 4 bases and J by 0 bases; unmatched bases: 3. CDR3 region: CASSSGLLSYEQYF. CDR3 bases: TGTGCCAGCAGTTCGGGACTACTCTCCTACGAGCAGTACTTC.

In this sample, this clone turned up once. The V gene is TRBV20-1, the J gene TRBJ2-1; the match to TRBD2 covers 9 bases. The length of the CDR3 is 16 residues. Trimming cost V 3 bases and J 0 bases; bases outside gene matches: 6. Germline CDR1 and CDR2: DFQATT and SNEGSKA (reference sequence). This chain's CDR3 is CSASGASGNSYNEQFF. The CDR3 DNA is TGCAGTGCTAGTGGGGCTAGCGGGAACTCCTACAATGAGCAGTTCTTC.

V is TRBV15 and J is TRBJ1-2; maybe TRBD1 (6 bases). Germline CDR1 reads LNHNV; CDR2 reads YYDKDF (reference sequence). The CDR3 spans 14 residues. Trimming cost V 7 bases and J 3 bases, with 15 bases left between them. The CDR3 DNA is TGTGCCACCAACCGAGCTGGACAGTACTATGGCTACACCTTC. It specifies CATNRAGQYYGYTF.

The chain recombines TRBV10-3 with TRBJ1-1; 7 nucleotides match TRBD1. Trimming took 7 bases from V and 1 from J; bases not matched to a gene: 15. Germline CDR1 reads ENHRY; CDR2 reads SYGVKD. This CDR3 is 17 amino acids long. For the CDR3, the DNA is TGTGCCATCATCAAACAACCGGAGGCAGGGGGGAACACTGAAGCTTTCTTT. Translated: CAIIKQPEAGGNTEAFF.

The table lists this clone with a few counts. J is TRBJ2-2 and V is TRBV4-2; TRBD2 aligns across 12 bases. Germline loops: CDR1 LGHNA, CDR2 YNFKEQ. Trimming took 1 base from V and 3 from J; bases not matched to a gene: 3. This CDR3 region has 17 residues. CDR3 DNA: TGTGCCAGCAGCCAAGTAGGGACTAGCGGGTACACCGGGGAGCTGTTTTTT. Amino acid sequence: CASSQVGTSGYTGELFF.

This chain connects TRBV29-1 to TRBJ1-5; tentative D call: TRBD1 (6 bases). Trimming removed 6 bases at V and 4 bases at J, with 13 bases between. The CDR3 covers 13 residues. CDR1 and CDR2 from the germline V gene are SQVTM and ANQGSEA. CDR3 sequence (DNA): TGCAGCGTCCGGGACAACTTTAATCAGCCCCAGCATTTT. Translation gives CSVRDNFNQPQHF.

This sequence joins TRBV6-4 and TRBJ2-7; 7 bases are shared with TRBD2. The CDR3 spans 13 residues. Germline V gene data show CDR1 as MRHNA and CDR2 as SNTAGT. J was trimmed by 6 bases and V by 4 bases; bases with no gene match: 6. This CDR3 reads CASSVAGEREQYV. CDR3 sequence (DNA): TGTGCCAGCAGTGTTGCGGGAGAACGCGAGCAGTACGTC.

The CDR3 DNA reads TGTGCCAGCAGCGCGGGTGGGCGTTCCACAGATACGCAGTATTTT. This encodes CASSAGGRSTDTQYF. The rearrangement links TRBV5-4 to TRBJ2-3, with D possibly being TRBD2 (5 bases). Germline assignment: CDR1 SGHNT and CDR2 YYREEE (reference sequence). With 4 bases removed from V and 2 bases from J, the gap between germline ends came to 14 bases. CDR3 size: 15 residues.

The count of this clone is one. The V call is TRBV14, the J call TRBJ1-3; D remains unclear. In germline, CDR1 is SGHDN, CDR2 FVKESK. V was trimmed by 0 bases and J by 0 bases, leaving 3 bases between them. The CDR3 runs 14 residues. The CDR3 DNA reads as TGTGCCAGCAGCCAAGACCTCTCTGGAAACACCATATATTTT. Translated: CASSQDLSGNTIYF. The whole variable domain, filled in from reference TRBV14 and TRBJ1-3, reads EAGVTQFPSHSVIEKGQTVTLRCDPISGHDNLYWYRRVMGKEIKFLLHFVKESKQDESGMPNNRFLAERTGGTYSTLKVQPAELEDSGVYFCASSQDLSGNTIYFGEGSWLTVV.

The chain has TRBV5-6 and TRBJ2-2, with D perhaps TRBD1 (6 bases). Germline V gene lookup returns CDR1 SGHDT and CDR2 YYEEEE. V was cut by 3 bases and J by 1 base, with 16 bases left in between. CDR3 length: 17 amino acids. The CDR3 nucleotides read TGTGCCAGCAGCTATTTATCCACAGGGCAGAACACCGGGGAGCTGTTTTTT. It codes for CASSYLSTGQNTGELFF.

The J gene is TRBJ2-1, the V gene TRBV12-3 or TRBV12-4, with TRBD2 matching 8 bases. The CDR3 has 13 amino acids. V was pared by 3 bases and J by 13 bases, with 8 bases of the junction left unmatched. The CDR3 nucleotides read TGTGCCAGCAGTTTGGTTCGGGAGGGCCCTCAGTTCTTC. This codes for CASSLVREGPQFF.

This sequence joins TRBV7-3 and TRBJ2-2, with 8 positions matching TRBD1. Germline-derived CDR1 and CDR2 are SGHTA and FQGTGA. The CDR3 contains 15 residues. Losses at the gene ends were 3 bases for V and 5 bases for J; bases not matched to a gene: 5. CDR3 bases: TGTGCCAGCAGCTTCGGAACAGGGGGAACCGGGGAGCTGTTTTTT. It yields the protein CASSFGTGGTGELFF.

The chain recombines TRBV19 with TRBJ1-5; 7 nucleotides agree with TRBD1. From germline, CDR1 is LNHDA and CDR2 SQIVND (reference sequence). The CDR3 loop spans 13 amino acids. With V trimmed by 10 bases and J by 7 bases, 10 bases remained unmatched. The CDR3 DNA is TGTGCCACCCGACAGACAGGGAACCAGCCCCAGCATTTT. It codes for CATRQTGNQPQHF.

The chain has TRBV7-6 and TRBJ1-5; no clear D. V lost 10 bases and J 0 bases, leaving 25 bases between the germline ends. The CDR3 spans 18 residues. Germline V CDR1 and CDR2: SGHVS, FNYEAQ. The CDR3 loop reads CANNLASGILNSNQPQHF. The CDR3, as DNA: TGTGCCAACAACCTCGCGTCCGGGATTCTTAATAGCAATCAGCCCCAGCATTTT.

The chain uses TRBV19 and TRBJ2-5; 8 bases map to TRBD1. The CDR3 sequence is 15 residues long. The germline CDR1 and CDR2 sequences are LNHDA and SQIVND (reference sequence). V lost 4 bases and J lost 5; bases outside the gene matches: 9. CDR3 in amino acids: CASSRGTGPSETQYF. CDR3 DNA sequence: TGTGCCAGTAGTAGAGGGACAGGACCTTCCGAGACCCAGTACTTC.

The chain has TRBV7-9 and TRBJ1-2; D unclear. Trimming removed 4 bases at V and 4 bases at J, with 10 bases between. The CDR3 is made up of 13 amino acids. Germline V gene lookup returns CDR1 SEHNR and CDR2 FQNEAQ (reference sequence). As DNA, the CDR3 is TGTGCCAGCAGCTATGATGGACTCTATGGCTACACCTTC. Its translation: CASSYDGLYGYTF. Full variable domain (remainder filled in from reference TRBV7-9 and TRBJ1-2): DTGVSQNPRHKITKRGQNVTFRCDPISEHNRLYWYRQTLGQGPEFLTYFQNEAQLEKSRLLSDRFSAERPKGSFSTLEIQRTEQGDSAMYLCASSYDGLYGYTFGSGTRLTVV.

The rearrangement joins TRBV10-3 to TRBJ1-1; 11 bases align to TRBD1. CDR1 is ENHRY, CDR2 SYGVKD, per germline. CDR3 length: 15 amino acids. V shed 6 bases and J 0 bases; nucleotides not matched to a gene: 3. CDR3 DNA sequence: TGTGCCATCAGCGGGACAGGGGGGATGAACACTGAAGCTTTCTTT. Translation: CAISGTGGMNTEAFF.

The chain combines TRBV11-2 with TRBJ2-3, with D possibly TRBD2 on 5 matching bases. The CDR3 consists of 15 residues. Germline V gives CDR1 SGHAT, CDR2 FQNNGV. V shed 0 bases and J shed 3 bases, with 10 bases lying between them. The CDR3 DNA follows: TGTGCCAGCAGCTTAGATACGGGAATGACAGATACGCAGTATTTT. Residues: CASSLDTGMTDTQYF.

The gene calls are TRBV18 and TRBJ1-2, with 9 nucleotides matching TRBD1. This CDR3 contains 13 residues. Germline V CDR1 and CDR2: KGHSH, LQKENI. Trimming removed 5 bases from V and 4 bases from J; junction bases left unmatched: 2. Written as DNA, the CDR3 is TGTGCCAGCTCAACGGGACAGGGCTATGGCTACACCTTC. It specifies CASSTGQGYGYTF.